A single T cell receptor beta chain is shown here with its context. This clone was counted a single time. What this receptor recognizes is not known. One end of the junction varies from germline; a read error may be responsible. The germline V gene (reference sequence) provides CDR1 LNHNV and CDR2 YYDKDF. The CDR3 has 16 amino acids, counting the end cysteine and phenylalanine. Only the CDR3 region is kept as DNA, spanning 48 bases read in frame from base 1. One collaborating source in Seattle enrolled patients during active infection and followed them longitudinally through the course of disease. Collaborating institutions collected whole blood in K2EDTA tubes following their own protocols. For TCRbeta analysis, collaborator samples were shipped as frozen whole blood, as isolated PBMCs, or as DNA extracted from either sample type. The entry originates in a study of blood T cell repertoires in COVID-19 (dated by TCRdb to the early 2020s). About the investigation overall: Samples from collaborators originated in the United States, Italy and Spain and spanned both the acute and convalescent phases of COVID-19. The material from the prospective study consisted of cDNA or gDNA derived from T cells, B-cell-depleted T cells, or PBMCs. Subjects who had been exposed to COVID-19, were actively infected with it, or had recovered from it provided the deeply sampled blood TCRbeta repertoires that made up the dataset. The repertoires were made available in a free public database intended to serve as a resource for research on the immune response to SARS-CoV-2. The samples were drawn from two sources: the first 160 participants of the ongoing ImmuneRACE study, and 1,000 to 1,500 subjects contributed by 6 global collaborators. Sample metadata almost always included a de-identified subject ID, COVID-19 status, age in years and sex. Where available, HLA class I and class II types were obtained from metadata supplied by the sample provider rather than from assay-based typing.

The immunoSEQ Assay, a bias-controlled multiplex PCR, was used to amplify TCRbeta CDR3 regions from genomic DNA. On the authors' methods: The number of nucleated cells in each sample was estimated from the amplification of reference gene primers within the assay. To quantify the absolute abundance of each unique TCRbeta CDR3 rearrangement, sequence reads were collapsed and filtered. Productive Simpson clonality was computed per sample as the square root of Simpson's diversity index over productive rearrangements. What TCRdb holds here is the immuneACCESS table cut down to in-frame rearrangements. Part of the clones is not present; checked against another copy, under half of the missing clones reflect an unresolved V gene, and the others are unexplained. V and J calls and clone size are copied from that table; D and trimming were computed from the DNA. Present in this sample are fewer than 250,000 clones, around 85% of which were seen just once. 0.9% to 0.95% of the sample belongs to the ten largest clones.

What the study reported, not specific to this receptor: Clinical and demographic metadata were provided uncurated, with the amount varying by source and participant.

Sequencing input: peripheral blood. The receptor chain draws on TRBV15 and TRBJ1-3; 9 nucleotides in the junction match TRBD1. The source of this sequence is a man in his 60s with COVID-19, enrolled during active disease. In nucleotides, the sequence is TGTGCCACCAGCCGAGACAGGACAGGGGTCGGAAACACCATATATTTT. This translates into CATSRDRTGVGNTIYF.